This T cell receptor beta chain was profiled in a study of shared clonotypes between healthy human individuals (TCRdb year 2020). In the study overall: A few men and a couple of women, aged 18 to 49 years, made up the cohort. For each donor, three plates each were used for CD4 naive and CD4 memory, two plates were used for CD8 naive, and one plate was used for CD8 memory. Blood TCR repertoires of roughly five healthy adults were deeply sequenced to estimate repertoire size and the extent of clonotype sharing between individuals. Libraries were prepared and TCR repertoires were sequenced by different laboratories using diverse techniques, in order to increase sequencing depth and limit assay-specific biases. Between about 0.94 and 8.9 billion PBMCs per donor were obtained by leukapheresis. What the study reported, not specific to this receptor: Even with the large sequencing depth, rarefaction of the sorted-subset datasets indicated that sequencing was incomplete. Pairwise subsampling indicated that sequencing depth was expected to affect the degree of clonotype sharing among donors. The small number of donors limited the genetic and exposure-history diversity represented. Sharing across several donors was observed for roughly 5.4% of naive CD4, less than 4% of naive CD8, 2.3% of memory CD4, and roughly 0.43% of memory CD8 clonotypes. Only blood was sampled, and tissue TCR repertoires likely differ from those in blood. Naive subsets generally had larger estimated clonotype richness than memory subsets did. Compared with non-shared clonotypes, clonotypes shared by all four sorted-subset donors had higher generation probabilities.

The donors were healthy, HIV-negative adults who had no recently reported acute infections or vaccinations. Every donor was a Caucasian adult residing in Nashville, Tennessee, USA. Magnetic negative selection was used to enrich CD4+ T cells, after which naive cells were positively selected on CD45RA and the negative fraction became the memory subset. After blood collection by leukapheresis, PBMCs were isolated using Ficoll-Histopaque density gradient centrifugation and then cryopreserved in the vapor phase of liquid nitrogen. Analytical flow cytometry was used to check the purity and quantity of each magnetically sorted T cell population. Each sorted fraction had its genomic DNA isolated and then quantified by UV absorbance on a Nanodrop 2000c. To note about this clone: Its antigen has not been determined. Base qualities were left out, and no much larger clone turns up one base away.

At the junction V is shortened by 5 bases and J by 4 bases, with 15 bases in between. The CDR3 runs 14 amino acids, cysteine and phenylalanine included. The entry retains the CDR3 DNA only, 42 bases that are in frame from base 1. CDR1 and CDR2, looked up from the germline V gene, are MDHEN and SYDVKM. TCR CDR3 regions were amplified from genomic DNA by multiplex PCR using the deep immunoSEQ assay. Genomic DNA extracted from each cell subset was distributed evenly over all wells of several immunoSEQ 96-well plates, and each plate served as one replicate. Each replicate PCR for sorted subsets received around 200 ng genomic DNA, equal to 30,000 or so T cell genomes. Purified libraries were measured with a Qubit 3.0 fluorometer, size-checked on a Bioanalyzer 2100, and measured again with the KAPA Library Quantification kit. A separate single-read 150-cycle Illumina NextSeq 550 flow cell was used to sequence each immunoSEQ 96-well plate. The original methods were these. Because only junctional sequences without quality scores were contained in the immunoSEQ output, filtering matching that applied to full-length reads could not be performed. To assign V/J genes and CDR3, sequences were annotated using PyIR, a Python wrapper for IgBLAST v1.9, with IMGT germline references. Reads were removed for weak V/J assignments (E-value above 1e-6), missing CDR3, stop codons, out-of-frame junctions, or ambiguous translated residues. V3J clonotypes were defined by identical inferred V gene, J gene, and CDR3 amino acid sequence. To compute the percentage overlap between repertoires, the number of shared unique clonotypes was divided by the size of the smaller repertoire. RTK rarefaction, the Chao1 estimator, and Recon v2.1 estimates of unobserved clonotypes were used to assess repertoire richness. Generation probabilities for all TCRbeta clonotypes obtained by the gDNA method from four donors were computed using OLGA. In its TCRdb copy, this immuneACCESS table keeps in-frame sequences only and misses some clones. Where compared with another copy, unresolved V genes explain less than half of these, and the others have no known cause. The V and J calls and clone size were taken over from that table, and D and trimming were inferred from the DNA. The sample data list about 2.3 million clones, and more than 80% of these were observed just once. The ten largest clones represent 0.39% of the sample.

This receptor chain uses TRBV28 and TRBJ2-7; TRBD1 is perhaps the D gene, given 5 matching bases. The receptor was derived from a man aged 18 to 30 in good health. Some clones in this sample may be carry-over from other donors' samples. Sequencing input: naive CD4+ T cells from PBMCs. The label giving this sample's cell subset or site can be read as: CD45RA+ positively selected. The base sequence is TGTGCCAGCAGTCCCCTGCAGGGTAGGTACGAGCAGTACTTC. Its amino acids are CASSPLQGRYEQYF. The CDR3 plus the reference TRBV28 and TRBJ2-7 genes for the other parts give the full variable domain: DVKVTQSSRYLVKRTGEKVFLECVQDMDHENMFWYRQDPGLGLRLIYFSYDVKMKEKGDIPEGYSVSREKKERFSLILESASTNQTSMYLCASSPLQGRYEQYFGPGTRLTVT.